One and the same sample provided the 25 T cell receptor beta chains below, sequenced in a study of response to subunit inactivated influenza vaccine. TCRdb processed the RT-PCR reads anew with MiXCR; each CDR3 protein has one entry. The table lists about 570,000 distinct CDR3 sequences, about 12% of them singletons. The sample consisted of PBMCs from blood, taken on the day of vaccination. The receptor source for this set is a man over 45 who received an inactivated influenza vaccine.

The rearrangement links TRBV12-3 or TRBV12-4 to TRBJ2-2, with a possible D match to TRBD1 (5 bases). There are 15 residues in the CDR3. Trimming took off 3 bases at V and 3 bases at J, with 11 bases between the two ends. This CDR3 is CASSFRQPYTGELFF. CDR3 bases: TGTGCCAGCAGTTTCAGACAGCCCTACACCGGGGAGCTGTTTTTT.

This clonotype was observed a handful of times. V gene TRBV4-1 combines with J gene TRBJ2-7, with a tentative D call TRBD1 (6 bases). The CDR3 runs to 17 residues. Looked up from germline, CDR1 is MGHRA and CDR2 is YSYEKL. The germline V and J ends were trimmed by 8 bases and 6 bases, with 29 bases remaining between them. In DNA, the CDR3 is TGCGCCAGCCGCTCCCAGGAAAAAGGGGGTCTCACTACCGAGCAGTACTTC. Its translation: CASRSQEKGGLTTEQYF.

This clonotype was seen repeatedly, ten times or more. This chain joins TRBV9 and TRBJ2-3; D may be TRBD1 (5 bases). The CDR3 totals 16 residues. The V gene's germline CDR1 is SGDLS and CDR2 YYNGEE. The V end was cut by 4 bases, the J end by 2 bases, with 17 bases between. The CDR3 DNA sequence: TGTGCCAGCAGCCCCCTTGTAGGGGTGGACACAGATACGCAGTATTTT. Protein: CASSPLVGVDTDTQYF. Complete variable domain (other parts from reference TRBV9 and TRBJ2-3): DSGVTQTPKHLITATGQRVTLRCSPRSGDLSVYWYQQSLDQGLQFLIQYYNGEERAKGNILERFSAQQFPDLHSELNLSSLELGDSALYFCASSPLVGVDTDTQYFGPGTRLTVL.

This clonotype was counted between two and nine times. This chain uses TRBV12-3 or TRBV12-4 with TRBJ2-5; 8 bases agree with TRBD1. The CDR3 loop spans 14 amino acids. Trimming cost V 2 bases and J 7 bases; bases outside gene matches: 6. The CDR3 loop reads CASSLFRTGRTQYF. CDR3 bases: TGTGCCAGCAGTTTATTTCGGACAGGGCGGACCCAGTACTTC.

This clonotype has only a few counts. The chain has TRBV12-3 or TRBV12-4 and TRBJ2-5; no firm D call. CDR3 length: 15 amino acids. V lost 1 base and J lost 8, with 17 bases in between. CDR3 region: CASSLVGQAKPTQYF. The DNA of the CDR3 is TGTGCCAGCAGTTTAGTTGGGCAGGCTAAACCCACCCAGTACTTC.

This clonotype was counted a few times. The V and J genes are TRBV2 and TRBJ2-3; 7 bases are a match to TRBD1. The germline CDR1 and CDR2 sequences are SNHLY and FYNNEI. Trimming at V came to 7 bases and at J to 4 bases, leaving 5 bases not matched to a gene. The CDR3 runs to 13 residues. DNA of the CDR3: TGTGCCAGCAAAGAAGGGGGCCCAGATACGCAGTATTTT. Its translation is CASKEGGPDTQYF. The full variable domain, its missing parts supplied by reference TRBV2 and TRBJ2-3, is EPEVTQTPSHQVTQMGQEVILRCVPISNHLYFYWYRQILGQKVEFLVSFYNNEISEKSEIFDDQFSVERPDGSNFTLKIRSTKLEDSAMYFCASKEGGPDTQYFGPGTRLTVL.

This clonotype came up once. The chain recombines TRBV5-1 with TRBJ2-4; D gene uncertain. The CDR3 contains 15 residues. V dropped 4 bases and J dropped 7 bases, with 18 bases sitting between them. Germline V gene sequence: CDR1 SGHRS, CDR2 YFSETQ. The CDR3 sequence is CASSHAPGVENIQYF. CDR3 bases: TGCGCCAGCAGCCACGCGCCAGGAGTCGAGAACATTCAGTACTTC.

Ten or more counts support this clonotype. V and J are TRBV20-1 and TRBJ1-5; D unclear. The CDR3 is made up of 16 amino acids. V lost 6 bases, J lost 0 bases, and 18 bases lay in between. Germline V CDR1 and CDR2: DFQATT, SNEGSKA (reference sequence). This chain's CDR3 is CSASSVRGASNQPQHF. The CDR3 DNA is TGCAGTGCCTCTAGCGTGAGAGGAGCTAGCAATCAGCCCCAGCATTTT.

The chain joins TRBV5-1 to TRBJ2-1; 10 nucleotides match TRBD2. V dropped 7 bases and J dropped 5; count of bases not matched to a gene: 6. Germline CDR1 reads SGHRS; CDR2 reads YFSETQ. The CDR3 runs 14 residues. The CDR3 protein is CASAHGLADNEQFF. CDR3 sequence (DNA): TGCGCCAGCGCCCACGGACTAGCGGACAATGAGCAGTTCTTC.

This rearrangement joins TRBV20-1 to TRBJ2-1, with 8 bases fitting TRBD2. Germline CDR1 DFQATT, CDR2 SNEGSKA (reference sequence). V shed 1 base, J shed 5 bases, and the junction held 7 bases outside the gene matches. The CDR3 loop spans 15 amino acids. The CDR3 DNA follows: TGCAGTGCTAGAGGGCTAGCGGGCCCAAACAATGAGCAGTTCTTC. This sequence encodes CSARGLAGPNNEQFF.

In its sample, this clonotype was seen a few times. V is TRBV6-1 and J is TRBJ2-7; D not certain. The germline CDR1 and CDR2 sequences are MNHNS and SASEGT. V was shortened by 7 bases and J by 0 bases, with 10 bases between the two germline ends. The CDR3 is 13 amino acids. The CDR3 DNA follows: TGTGCCAGCAAAAGCCGTAGCTCCTACGAGCAGTACTTC. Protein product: CASKSRSSYEQYF.

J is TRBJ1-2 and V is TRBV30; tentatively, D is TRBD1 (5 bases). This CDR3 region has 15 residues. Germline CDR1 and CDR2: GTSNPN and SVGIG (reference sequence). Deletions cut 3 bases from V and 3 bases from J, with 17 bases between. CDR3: CAWSRTTKPYYGYTF. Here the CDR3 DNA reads TGTGCCTGGAGCAGGACAACCAAACCTTACTATGGCTACACCTTC.

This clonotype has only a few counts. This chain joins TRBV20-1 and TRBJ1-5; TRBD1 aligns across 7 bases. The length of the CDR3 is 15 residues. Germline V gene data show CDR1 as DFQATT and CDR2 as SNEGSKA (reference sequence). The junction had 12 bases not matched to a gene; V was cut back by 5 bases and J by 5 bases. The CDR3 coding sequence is TGCAGTGCTTCCCGGACAGGCCCAGCCTATCAGCCCCAGCATTTT. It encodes CSASRTGPAYQPQHF.

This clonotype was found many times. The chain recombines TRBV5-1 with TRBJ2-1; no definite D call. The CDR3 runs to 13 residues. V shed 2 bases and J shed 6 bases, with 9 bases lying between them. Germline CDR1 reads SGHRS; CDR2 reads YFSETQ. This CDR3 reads CASSFKDRNEQFF. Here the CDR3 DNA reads TGCGCCAGCAGCTTTAAGGACCGCAATGAGCAGTTCTTC.

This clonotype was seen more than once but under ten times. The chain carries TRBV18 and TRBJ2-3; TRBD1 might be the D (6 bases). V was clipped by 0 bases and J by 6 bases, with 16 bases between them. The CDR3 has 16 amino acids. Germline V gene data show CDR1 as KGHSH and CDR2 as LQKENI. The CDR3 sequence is CASSPPVQGSRDTQYF. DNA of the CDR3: TGTGCCAGCTCACCACCGGTCCAGGGGTCGAGGGATACGCAGTATTTT. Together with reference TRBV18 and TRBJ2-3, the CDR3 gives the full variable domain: NAGVMQNPRHLVRRRGQEARLRCSPMKGHSHVYWYRQLPEEGLKFMVYLQKENIIDESGMPKERFSAEFPKEGPSILRIQQVVRGDSAAYFCASSPPVQGSRDTQYFGPGTRLTVL.

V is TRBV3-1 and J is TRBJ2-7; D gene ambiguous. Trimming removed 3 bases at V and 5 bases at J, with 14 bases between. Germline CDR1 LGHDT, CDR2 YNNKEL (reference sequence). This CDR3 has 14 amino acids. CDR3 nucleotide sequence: TGTGCCAGCAGCCAGGTCTCCGGGTGGGACGAGCAGTACTTC. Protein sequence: CASSQVSGWDEQYF.

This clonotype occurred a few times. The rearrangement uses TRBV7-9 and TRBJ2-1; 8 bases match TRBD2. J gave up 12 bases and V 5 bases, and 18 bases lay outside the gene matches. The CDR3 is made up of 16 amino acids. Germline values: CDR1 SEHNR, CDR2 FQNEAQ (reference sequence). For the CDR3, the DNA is TGTGCCAGCAGCCTAGGTCCTAGCGGGTCCCAAGGGGGGCAGTTCTTC. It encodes CASSLGPSGSQGGQFF.

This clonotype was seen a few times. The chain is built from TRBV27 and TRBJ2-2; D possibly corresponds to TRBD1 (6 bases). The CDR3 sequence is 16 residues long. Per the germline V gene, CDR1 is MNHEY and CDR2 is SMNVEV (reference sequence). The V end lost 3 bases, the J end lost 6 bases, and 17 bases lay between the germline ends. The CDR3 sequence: CASSFVRDIRPGELFF. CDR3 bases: TGTGCCAGCAGTTTCGTACGGGACATCCGGCCCGGGGAGCTGTTTTTT.

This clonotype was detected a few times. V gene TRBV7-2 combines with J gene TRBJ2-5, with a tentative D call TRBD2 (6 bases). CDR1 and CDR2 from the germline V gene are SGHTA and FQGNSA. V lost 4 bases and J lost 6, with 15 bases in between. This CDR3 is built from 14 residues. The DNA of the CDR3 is TGTGCCAGCAGCTACACCCCGGGAGATAAGACCCAGTACTTC. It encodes CASSYTPGDKTQYF.

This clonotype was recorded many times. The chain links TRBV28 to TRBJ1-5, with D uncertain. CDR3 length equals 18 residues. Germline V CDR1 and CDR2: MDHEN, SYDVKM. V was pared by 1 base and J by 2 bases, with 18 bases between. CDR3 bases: TGTGCCAGCAGTTTATCTATCGGGTTAGGGTCGGGCAATCAGCCCCAGCATTTT. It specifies CASSLSIGLGSGNQPQHF. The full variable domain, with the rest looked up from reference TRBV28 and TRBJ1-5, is DVKVTQSSRYLVKRTGEKVFLECVQDMDHENMFWYRQDPGLGLRLIYFSYDVKMKEKGDIPEGYSVSREKKERFSLILESASTNQTSMYLCASSLSIGLGSGNQPQHFGDGTRLSIL.

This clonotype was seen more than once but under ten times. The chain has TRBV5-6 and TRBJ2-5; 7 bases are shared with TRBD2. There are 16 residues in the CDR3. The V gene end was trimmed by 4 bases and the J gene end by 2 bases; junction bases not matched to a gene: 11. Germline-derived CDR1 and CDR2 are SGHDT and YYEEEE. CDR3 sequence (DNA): TGTGCCAGCAGCGGGAAGGTTATGGGACTACAAGAGACCCAGTACTTC. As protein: CASSGKVMGLQETQYF.

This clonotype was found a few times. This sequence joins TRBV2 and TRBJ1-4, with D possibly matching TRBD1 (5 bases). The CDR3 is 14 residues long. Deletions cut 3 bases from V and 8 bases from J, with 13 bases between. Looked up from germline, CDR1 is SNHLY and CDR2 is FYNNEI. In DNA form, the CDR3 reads TGTGCCAGCAGTGACAGGGTATCGAGAGAAAAACTGTTTTTT. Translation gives CASSDRVSREKLFF. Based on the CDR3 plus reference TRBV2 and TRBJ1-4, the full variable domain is EPEVTQTPSHQVTQMGQEVILRCVPISNHLYFYWYRQILGQKVEFLVSFYNNEISEKSEIFDDQFSVERPDGSNFTLKIRSTKLEDSAMYFCASSDRVSREKLFFGSGTQLSVL.

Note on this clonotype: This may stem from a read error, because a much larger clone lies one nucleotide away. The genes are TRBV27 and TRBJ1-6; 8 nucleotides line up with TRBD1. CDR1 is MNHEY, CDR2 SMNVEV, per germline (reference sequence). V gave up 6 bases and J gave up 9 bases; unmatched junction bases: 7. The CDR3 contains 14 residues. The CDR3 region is CASRSDREFSPLHF. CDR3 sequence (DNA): TGTGCCAGCAGATCGGACAGGGAGTTTTCACCCCTCCACTTT.

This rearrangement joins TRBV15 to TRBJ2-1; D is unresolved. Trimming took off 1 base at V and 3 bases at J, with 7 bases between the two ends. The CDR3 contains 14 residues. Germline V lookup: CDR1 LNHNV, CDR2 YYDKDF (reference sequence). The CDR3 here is CATSRGLGYNEQFF. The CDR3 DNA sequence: TGTGCCACCAGCAGAGGACTGGGCTACAATGAGCAGTTCTTC. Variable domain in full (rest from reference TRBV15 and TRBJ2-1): DAMVIQNPRYQVTQFGKPVTLSCSQTLNHNVMYWYQQKSSQAPKLLFHYYDKDFNNEADTPDNFQSRRPNTSFCFLDIRSPGLGDTAMYLCATSRGLGYNEQFFGPGTRLTVL.

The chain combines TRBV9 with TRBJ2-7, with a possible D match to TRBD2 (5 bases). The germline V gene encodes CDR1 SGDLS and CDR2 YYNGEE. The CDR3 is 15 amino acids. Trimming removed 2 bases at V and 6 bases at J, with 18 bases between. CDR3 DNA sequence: TGTGCCAGCAGCGTTGGTTCCCCCGGGGTCTCCGAGCAGTACTTC. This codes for CASSVGSPGVSEQYF.